The sample holds many counts of the clone carrying this TCR beta chain. Its antigen is as yet unknown. Both iRepertoire HTBI primers and Arm-PCR of CDR3 regions were used to build the TCR beta libraries. TCRdb called the multiplex PCR reads again in MiXCR, with one record for every CDR3 protein. The table lists hundreds of thousands of distinct CDR3 sequences, about 15% of them singletons. This sample was included in a study of regulatory T cells in long-lasting Graves disease. The wider study: The study enrolled newly diagnosed Graves' patients on antithyroid drugs under 3 months.

The study, taken as a whole, reports: Only peripheral blood was studied, not thyroid tissue.

The V gene's germline CDR1 is SGHDT and CDR2 YYEEEE. The CDR3 sequence is 14 residues long. V lost 4 bases, J lost 6 bases, and 4 bases stayed unmatched. Noted time point: newly diagnosed GD, antithyroid drugs for less than 3 months. PBMCs were the source of the RNA used for TCR sequencing. The data also belong to a second study, concerning T cells in Graves' hyperthyroidism and ophthalmopathy. That work adds: Subjects aged 18 to 65 presented with newly diagnosed hyperthyroidism of less than 2 months' duration. Clonotypes that were expanded in thyroid above 0.001 mostly appeared in blood too.

The sequence came from a woman between 40 and 50 years old with Graves disease. The rearrangement joins TRBV5-6 to TRBJ1-4; 9 nucleotides match TRBD1. The sequenced sample was peripheral blood mononuclear cells (PBMCs), obtained at new diagnosis, from a patient treated with antithyroid drugs. This chain's CDR3 is CASSLQGADEKLFF. The CDR3 region has the DNA TGTGCCAGCAGCCTACAGGGGGCAGATGAAAAACTGTTTTTT.